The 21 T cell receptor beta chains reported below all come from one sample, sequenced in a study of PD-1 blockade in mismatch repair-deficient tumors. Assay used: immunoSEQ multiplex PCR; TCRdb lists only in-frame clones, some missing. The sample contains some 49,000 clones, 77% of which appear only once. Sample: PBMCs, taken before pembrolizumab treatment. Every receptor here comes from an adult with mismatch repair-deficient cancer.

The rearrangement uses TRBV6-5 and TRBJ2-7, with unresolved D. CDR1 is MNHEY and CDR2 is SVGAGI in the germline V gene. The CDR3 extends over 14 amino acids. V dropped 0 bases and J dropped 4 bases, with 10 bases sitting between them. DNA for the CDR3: TGTGCCAGCAGTTACTCACGGGCCAGGTACGAGCAGTACTTC. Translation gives CASSYSRARYEQYF.

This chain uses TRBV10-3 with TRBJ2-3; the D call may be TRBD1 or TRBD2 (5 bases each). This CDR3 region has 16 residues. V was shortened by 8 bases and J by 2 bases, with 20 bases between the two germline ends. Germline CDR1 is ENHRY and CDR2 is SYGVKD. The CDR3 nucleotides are TGTGCCATCTGCCCTCAAAGGGGAGCGGACACAGATACGCAGTATTTT. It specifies CAICPQRGADTDTQYF.

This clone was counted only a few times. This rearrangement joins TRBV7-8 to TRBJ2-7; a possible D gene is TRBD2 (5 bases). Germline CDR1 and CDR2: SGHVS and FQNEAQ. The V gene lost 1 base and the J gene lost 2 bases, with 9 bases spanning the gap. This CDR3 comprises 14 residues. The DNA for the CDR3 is TGTGCCAGCAGCTTAGATGGGAGTGCCTACGAGCAGTACTTC. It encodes CASSLDGSAYEQYF.

The CDR3 sequence is CASSLRGTGSSYEQYF. In DNA form, the CDR3 reads TGTGCCAGCAGCTTAAGGGGGACAGGATCTTCCTACGAGCAGTACTTC. The J gene is TRBJ2-7, the V gene TRBV7-9; 8 positions agree with TRBD1. The CDR3 contains 16 residues. V shed 2 bases, J shed 1 base, and the junction held 7 bases outside the gene matches. The germline gives CDR1 SEHNR, CDR2 FQNEAQ (reference sequence).

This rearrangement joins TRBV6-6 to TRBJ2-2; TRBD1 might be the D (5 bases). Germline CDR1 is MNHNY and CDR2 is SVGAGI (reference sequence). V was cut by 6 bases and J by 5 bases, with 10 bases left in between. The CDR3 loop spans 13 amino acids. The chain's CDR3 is CASRETETGELFF. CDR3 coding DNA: TGTGCCAGCAGGGAGACAGAGACCGGGGAGCTGTTTTTT.

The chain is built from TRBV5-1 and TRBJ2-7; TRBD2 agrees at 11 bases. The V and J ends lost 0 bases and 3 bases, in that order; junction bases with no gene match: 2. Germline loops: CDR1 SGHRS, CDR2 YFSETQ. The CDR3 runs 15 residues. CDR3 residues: CASSLAGTSGYEQYF. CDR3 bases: TGCGCCAGCAGCTTGGCCGGGACTAGCGGCTACGAGCAGTACTTC.

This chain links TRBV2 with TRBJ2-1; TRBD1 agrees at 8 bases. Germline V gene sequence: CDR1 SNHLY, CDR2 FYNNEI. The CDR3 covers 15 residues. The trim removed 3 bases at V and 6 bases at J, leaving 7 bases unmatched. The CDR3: CASSELAGQANEQFF. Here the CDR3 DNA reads TGTGCCAGCAGTGAGTTGGCGGGACAGGCCAATGAGCAGTTCTTC.

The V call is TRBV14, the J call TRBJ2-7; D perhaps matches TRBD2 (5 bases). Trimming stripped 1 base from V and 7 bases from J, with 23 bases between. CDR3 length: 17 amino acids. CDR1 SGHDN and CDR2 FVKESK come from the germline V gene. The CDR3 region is CASSQAFRAVPFWEQYF. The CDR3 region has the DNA TGTGCCAGCAGCCAAGCCTTCCGAGCGGTTCCCTTTTGGGAGCAGTACTTC.

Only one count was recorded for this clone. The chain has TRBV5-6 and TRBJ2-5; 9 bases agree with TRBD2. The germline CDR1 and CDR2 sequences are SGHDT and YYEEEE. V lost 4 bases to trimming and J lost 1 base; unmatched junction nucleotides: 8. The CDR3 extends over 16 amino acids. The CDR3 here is CASSPSSGNSQETQYF. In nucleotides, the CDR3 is TGTGCCAGCAGCCCCTCTAGCGGGAACAGCCAAGAGACCCAGTACTTC.

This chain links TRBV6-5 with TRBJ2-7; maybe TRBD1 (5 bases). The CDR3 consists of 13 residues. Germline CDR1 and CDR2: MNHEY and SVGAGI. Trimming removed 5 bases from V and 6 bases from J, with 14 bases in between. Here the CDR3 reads CASSKGVSLEQYF. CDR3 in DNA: TGTGCCAGCAGTAAAGGGGTATCGCTCGAGCAGTACTTC.

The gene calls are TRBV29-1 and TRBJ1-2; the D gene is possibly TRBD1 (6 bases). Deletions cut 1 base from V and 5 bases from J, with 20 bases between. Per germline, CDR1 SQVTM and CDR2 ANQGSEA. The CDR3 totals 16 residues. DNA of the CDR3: TGCAGCGTTGAAGGCGGGTCAGGGGATTTGGTTTATGGCTACACCTTC. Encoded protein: CSVEGGSGDLVYGYTF.

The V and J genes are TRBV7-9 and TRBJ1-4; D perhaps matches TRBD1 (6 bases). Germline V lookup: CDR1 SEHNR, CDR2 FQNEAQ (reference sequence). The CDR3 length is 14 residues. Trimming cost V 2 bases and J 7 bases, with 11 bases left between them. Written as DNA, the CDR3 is TGTGCCAGCAGCTTAACAGGGTTAGGTGAAAAACTGTTTTTT. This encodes CASSLTGLGEKLFF.

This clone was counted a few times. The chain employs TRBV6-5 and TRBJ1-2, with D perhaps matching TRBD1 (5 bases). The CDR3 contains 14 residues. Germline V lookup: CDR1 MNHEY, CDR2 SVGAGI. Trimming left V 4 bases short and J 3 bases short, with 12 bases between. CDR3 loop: CASSLSGTDYGYTF. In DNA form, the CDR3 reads TGTGCCAGCAGTTTGTCCGGGACGGACTATGGCTACACCTTC.

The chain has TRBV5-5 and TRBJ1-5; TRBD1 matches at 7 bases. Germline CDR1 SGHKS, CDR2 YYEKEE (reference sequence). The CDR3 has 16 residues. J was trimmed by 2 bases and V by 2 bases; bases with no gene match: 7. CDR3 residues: CASSLTGTVGNQPQHF. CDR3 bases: TGTGCCAGCAGCTTAACCGGGACAGTTGGCAATCAGCCCCAGCATTTT.

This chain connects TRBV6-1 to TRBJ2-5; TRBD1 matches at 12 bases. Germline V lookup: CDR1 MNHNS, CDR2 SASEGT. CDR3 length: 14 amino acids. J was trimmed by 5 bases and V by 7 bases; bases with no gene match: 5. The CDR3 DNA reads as TGTGCCAGCAAAGGGACAGGGGGCTACGAGACCCAGTACTTC. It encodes CASKGTGGYETQYF.

CDR3 in amino acids: CAWSLQGIHEQYF. CDR3 DNA: TGTGCCTGGAGTCTACAGGGGATACACGAGCAGTACTTC. The rearrangement uses TRBV30 and TRBJ2-7, with TRBD1 matching 7 bases. The V gene end was trimmed by 2 bases and the J gene end by 5 bases; junction bases not matched to a gene: 6. Germline CDR1 and CDR2: GTSNPN and SVGIG (reference sequence). The CDR3 sequence is 13 residues long.

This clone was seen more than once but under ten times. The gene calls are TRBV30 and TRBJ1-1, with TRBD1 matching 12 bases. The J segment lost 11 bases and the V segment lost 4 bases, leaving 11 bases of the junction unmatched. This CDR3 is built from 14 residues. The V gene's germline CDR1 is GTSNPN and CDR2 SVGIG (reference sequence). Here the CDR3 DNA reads TGTGCCTGGACAACGGGACAGGGGGCATTCTGGGCTTTCTTT. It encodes CAWTTGQGAFWAFF.

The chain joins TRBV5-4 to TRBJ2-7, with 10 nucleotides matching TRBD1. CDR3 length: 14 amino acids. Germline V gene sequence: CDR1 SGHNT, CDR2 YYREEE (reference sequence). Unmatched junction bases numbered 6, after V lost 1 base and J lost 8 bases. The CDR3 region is CASSLRDRGFQQYF. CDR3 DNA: TGTGCCAGCAGCTTGAGGGACAGGGGTTTCCAGCAGTACTTC.

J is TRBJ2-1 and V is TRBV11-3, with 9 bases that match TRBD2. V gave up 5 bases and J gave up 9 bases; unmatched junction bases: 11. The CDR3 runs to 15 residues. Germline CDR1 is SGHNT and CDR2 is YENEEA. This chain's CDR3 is CASSVSAGGPREQFF. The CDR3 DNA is TGTGCCAGCAGCGTGTCGGCGGGAGGGCCCCGTGAGCAGTTCTTC.

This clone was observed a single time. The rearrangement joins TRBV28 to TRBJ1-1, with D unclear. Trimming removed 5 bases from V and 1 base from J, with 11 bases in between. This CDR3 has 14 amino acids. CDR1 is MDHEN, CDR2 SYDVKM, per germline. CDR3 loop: CASSPPGTNTEAFF. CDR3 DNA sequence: TGTGCCAGCAGTCCCCCAGGCACGAACACTGAAGCTTTCTTT.

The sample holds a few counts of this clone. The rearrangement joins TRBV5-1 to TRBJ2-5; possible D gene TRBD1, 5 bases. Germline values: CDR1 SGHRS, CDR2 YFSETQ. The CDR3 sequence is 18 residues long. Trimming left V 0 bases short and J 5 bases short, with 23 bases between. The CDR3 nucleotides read TGCGCCAGCAGCTTGGCCGGGCAGGGTGGAGTCCGGCTGGAGACCCAGTACTTC. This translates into CASSLAGQGGVRLETQYF.